The source of this TCR beta chain is a study of cytomegalovirus exposure and HLA in healthy donors. Study-wide background: A subsequent analysis stated that the roughly 130 validation repertoires were run on the same platform as the approximately 610 first-cohort repertoires.

Study-wide findings and caveats: TCR sequences were mostly rare, though some public TCRs occurred in many donors. The study recorded 160 or so TCR beta chains that were cytomegalovirus-associated.

As to this clone: The target antigen is unknown.

Germline V CDR1 and CDR2: MGHRA, YSYEKL. Trimming removed 7 bases at V and 4 bases at J, with 9 bases between. The CDR3 runs 12 residues. The repertoire was sequenced with immunoSEQ multiplex PCR; TCRdb's copy has only in-frame clones and lacks some. Of about 120,000 clones in the sample, 88% were seen once. V gene TRBV4-1 combines with J gene TRBJ2-3, with D possibly being TRBD2 (5 bases). The sequencing input was PBMCs. The clonotype comes from a man between 18 and 35 years old in good health and CMV-seronegative. CDR3 loop: CASNSEADTQYF. The CDR3 coding sequence is TGCGCCAGCAATTCGGAGGCAGATACGCAGTATTTT.